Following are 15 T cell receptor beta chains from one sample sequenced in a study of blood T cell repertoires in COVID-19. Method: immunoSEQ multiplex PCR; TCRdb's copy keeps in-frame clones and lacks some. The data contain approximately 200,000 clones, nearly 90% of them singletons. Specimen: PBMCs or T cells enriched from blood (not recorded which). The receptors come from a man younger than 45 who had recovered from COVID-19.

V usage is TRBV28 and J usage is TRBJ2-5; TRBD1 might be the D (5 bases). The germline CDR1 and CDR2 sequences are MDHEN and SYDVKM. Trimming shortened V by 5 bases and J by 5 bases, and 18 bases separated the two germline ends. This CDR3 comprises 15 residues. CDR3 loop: CASSPTPTVRETQYF. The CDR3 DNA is TGTGCCAGCAGTCCCACCCCGACAGTGCGGGAGACCCAGTACTTC.

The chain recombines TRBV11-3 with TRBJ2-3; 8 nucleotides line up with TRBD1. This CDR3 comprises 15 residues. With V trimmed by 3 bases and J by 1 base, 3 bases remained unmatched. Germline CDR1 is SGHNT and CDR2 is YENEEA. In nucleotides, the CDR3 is TGTGCCAGCAGCTTCTCAGGGGGCGGCACAGATACGCAGTATTTT. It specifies CASSFSGGGTDTQYF.

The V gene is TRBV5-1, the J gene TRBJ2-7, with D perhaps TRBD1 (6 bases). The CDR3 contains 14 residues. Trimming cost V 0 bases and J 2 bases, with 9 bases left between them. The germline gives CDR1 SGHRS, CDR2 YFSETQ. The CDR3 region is CASSLAGQPYEQYF. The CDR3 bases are TGCGCCAGCAGCTTGGCAGGACAGCCCTACGAGCAGTACTTC.

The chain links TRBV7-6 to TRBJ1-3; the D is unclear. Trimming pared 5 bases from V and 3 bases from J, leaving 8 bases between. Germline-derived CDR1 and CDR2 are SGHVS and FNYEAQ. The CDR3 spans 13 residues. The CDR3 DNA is TGTGCCAGCAGCCAGCGAATTGGAAACACCATATATTTT. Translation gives CASSQRIGNTIYF.

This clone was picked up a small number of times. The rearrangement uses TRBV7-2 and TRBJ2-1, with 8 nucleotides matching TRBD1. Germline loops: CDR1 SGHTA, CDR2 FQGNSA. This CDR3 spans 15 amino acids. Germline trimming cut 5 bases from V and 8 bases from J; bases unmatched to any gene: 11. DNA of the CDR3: TGTGCCAGCAGCCCTGACGGCACAGGGGGGTATGAGCAGTTCTTC. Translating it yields CASSPDGTGGYEQFF.

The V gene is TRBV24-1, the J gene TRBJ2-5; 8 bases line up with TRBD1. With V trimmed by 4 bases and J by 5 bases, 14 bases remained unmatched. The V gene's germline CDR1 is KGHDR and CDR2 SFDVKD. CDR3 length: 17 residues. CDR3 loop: CATSDPSGGEVWETQYF. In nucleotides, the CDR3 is TGTGCCACCAGTGACCCCTCAGGGGGCGAGGTCTGGGAGACCCAGTACTTC.

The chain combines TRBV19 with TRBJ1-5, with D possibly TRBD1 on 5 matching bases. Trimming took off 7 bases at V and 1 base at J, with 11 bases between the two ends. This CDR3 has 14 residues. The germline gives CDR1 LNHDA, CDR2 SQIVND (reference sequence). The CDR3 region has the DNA TGTGCCAGTATGGGAGGGGTAAGCAATCAGCCCCAGCATTTT. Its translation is CASMGGVSNQPQHF.

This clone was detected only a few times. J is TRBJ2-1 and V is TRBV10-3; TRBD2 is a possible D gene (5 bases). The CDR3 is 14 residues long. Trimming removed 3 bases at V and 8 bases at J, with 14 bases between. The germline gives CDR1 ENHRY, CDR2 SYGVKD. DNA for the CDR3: TGTGCCATCAGTGATGTTAGCGACATCCATGAGCAGTTCTTC. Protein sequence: CAISDVSDIHEQFF.

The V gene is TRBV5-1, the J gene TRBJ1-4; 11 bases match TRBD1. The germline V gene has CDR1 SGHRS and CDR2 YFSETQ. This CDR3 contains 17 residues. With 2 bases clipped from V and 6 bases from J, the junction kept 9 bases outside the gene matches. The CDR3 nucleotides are TGCGCCAGCAGCTTTAACATTCCGGGACAGGGGGATGAAAAACTGTTTTTT. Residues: CASSFNIPGQGDEKLFF.

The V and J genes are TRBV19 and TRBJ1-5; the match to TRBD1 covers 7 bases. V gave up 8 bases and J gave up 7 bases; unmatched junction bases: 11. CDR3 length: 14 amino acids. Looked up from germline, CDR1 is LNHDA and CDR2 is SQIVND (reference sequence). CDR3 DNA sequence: TGTGCCAGTCACACAGGGGAGTGGTGGCAGCCCCAGCATTTT. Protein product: CASHTGEWWQPQHF.

The CDR3 DNA reads as TGCAGCGTTCGGAAAGAGCTAGCGGGAGGGCCTCAGACCCAGTACTTC. Protein sequence: CSVRKELAGGPQTQYF. The chain has TRBV29-1 and TRBJ2-5; 12 bases line up with TRBD2. The CDR3 totals 16 residues. V trimming: 5 bases; J trimming: 6 bases; junction bases outside the gene matches: 13. CDR1 is SQVTM and CDR2 is ANQGSEA in the germline V gene. Full variable domain (remainder filled in from reference TRBV29-1 and TRBJ2-5): SAVISQKPSRDICQRGTSLTIQCQVDSQVTMMFWYRQQPGQSLTLIATANQGSEATYESGFVIDKFPISRPNLTFSTLTVSNMSPEDSSIYLCSVRKELAGGPQTQYFGPGTRLLVL.

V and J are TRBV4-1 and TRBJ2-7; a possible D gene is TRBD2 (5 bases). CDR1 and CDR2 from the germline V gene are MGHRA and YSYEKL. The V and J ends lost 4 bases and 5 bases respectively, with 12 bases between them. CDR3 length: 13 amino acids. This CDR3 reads CASSPRRFDEQYF. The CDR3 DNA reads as TGCGCCAGCAGCCCCCGGAGGTTCGACGAGCAGTACTTC.

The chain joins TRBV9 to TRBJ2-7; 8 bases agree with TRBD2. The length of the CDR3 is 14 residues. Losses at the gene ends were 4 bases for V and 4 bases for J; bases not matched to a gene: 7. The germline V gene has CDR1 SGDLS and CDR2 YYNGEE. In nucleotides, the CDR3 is TGTGCCAGCAGCAATGCGAGCGGGGGTTACGAGCAGTACTTC. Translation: CASSNASGGYEQYF.

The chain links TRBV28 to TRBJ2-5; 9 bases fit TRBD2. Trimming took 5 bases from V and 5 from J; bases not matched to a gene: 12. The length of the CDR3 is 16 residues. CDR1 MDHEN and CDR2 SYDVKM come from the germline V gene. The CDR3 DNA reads TGTGCCAGCAGTAATCCAGGCCTAGCGGGAACTGAGACCCAGTACTTC. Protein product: CASSNPGLAGTETQYF. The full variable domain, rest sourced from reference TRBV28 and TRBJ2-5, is DVKVTQSSRYLVKRTGEKVFLECVQDMDHENMFWYRQDPGLGLRLIYFSYDVKMKEKGDIPEGYSVSREKKERFSLILESASTNQTSMYLCASSNPGLAGTETQYFGPGTRLLVL.

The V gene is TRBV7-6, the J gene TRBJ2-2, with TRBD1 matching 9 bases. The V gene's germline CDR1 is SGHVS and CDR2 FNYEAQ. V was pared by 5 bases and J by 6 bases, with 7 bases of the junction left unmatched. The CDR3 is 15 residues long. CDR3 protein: CASSRARTGAGELFF. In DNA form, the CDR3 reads TGTGCCAGCAGCCGCGCCCGGACAGGGGCCGGGGAGCTGTTTTTT.